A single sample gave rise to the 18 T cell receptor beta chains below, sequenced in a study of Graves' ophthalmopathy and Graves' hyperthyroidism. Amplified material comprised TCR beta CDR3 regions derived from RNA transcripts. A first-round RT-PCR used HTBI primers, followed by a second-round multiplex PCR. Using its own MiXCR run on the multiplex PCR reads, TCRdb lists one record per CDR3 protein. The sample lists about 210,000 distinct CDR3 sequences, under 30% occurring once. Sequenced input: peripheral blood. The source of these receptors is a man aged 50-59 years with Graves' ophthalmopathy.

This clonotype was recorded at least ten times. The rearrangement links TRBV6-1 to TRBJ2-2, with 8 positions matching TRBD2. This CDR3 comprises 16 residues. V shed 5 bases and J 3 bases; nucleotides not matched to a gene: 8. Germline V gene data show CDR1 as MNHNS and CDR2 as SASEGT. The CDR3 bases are TGTGCCAGCAGTCCCCTCAGCGGGAGAGACACCGGGGAGCTGTTTTTT. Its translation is CASSPLSGRDTGELFF.

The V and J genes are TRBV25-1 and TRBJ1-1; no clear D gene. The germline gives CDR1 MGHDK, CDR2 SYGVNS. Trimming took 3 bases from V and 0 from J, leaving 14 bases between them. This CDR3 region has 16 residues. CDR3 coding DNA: TGTGCCAGCAGTGAGAGGTCCTCGGGGATGAACACTGAAGCTTTCTTT. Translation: CASSERSSGMNTEAFF.

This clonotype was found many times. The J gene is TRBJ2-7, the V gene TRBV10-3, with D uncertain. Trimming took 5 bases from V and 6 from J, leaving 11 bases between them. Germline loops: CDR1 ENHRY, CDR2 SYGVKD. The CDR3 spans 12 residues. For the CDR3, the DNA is TGTGCCATCAGTCATACGCAGGCCGAGCAGTACTTC. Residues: CAISHTQAEQYF.

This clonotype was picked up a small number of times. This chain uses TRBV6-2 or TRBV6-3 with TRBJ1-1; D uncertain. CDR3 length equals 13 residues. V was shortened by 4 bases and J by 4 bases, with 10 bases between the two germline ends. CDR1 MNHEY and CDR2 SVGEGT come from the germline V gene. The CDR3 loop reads CASSLVGRTEAFF. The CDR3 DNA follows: TGTGCCAGCAGTTTGGTAGGCCGCACTGAAGCTTTCTTT.

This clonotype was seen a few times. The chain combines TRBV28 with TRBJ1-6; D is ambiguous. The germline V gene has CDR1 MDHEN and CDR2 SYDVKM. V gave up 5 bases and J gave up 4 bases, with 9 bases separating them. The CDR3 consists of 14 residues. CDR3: CASSPDLYNSPLHF. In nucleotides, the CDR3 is TGTGCCAGCAGTCCGGACCTGTATAATTCACCCCTCCACTTT.

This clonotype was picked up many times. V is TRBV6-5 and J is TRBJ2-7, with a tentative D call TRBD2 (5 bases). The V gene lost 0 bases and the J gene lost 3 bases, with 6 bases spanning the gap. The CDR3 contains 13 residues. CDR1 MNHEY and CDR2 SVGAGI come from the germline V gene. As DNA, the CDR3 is TGTGCCAGCAGTTACTCGAGGGTCTACGAGCAGTACTTC. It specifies CASSYSRVYEQYF.

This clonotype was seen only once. The CDR3 DNA reads TGTGCCACCAGCAGAGATTCGGGGGCAGAGACCCAGTACTTC. Translating gives CATSRDSGAETQYF. The V call is TRBV15, the J call TRBJ2-5; D may match TRBD1 or TRBD2 (6 bases each). The CDR3 runs 14 residues. Between the trimmed V and J ends, which lost 0 bases and 4 bases, there was a span of 9 bases. Germline CDR1 reads LNHNV; CDR2 reads YYDKDF (reference sequence).

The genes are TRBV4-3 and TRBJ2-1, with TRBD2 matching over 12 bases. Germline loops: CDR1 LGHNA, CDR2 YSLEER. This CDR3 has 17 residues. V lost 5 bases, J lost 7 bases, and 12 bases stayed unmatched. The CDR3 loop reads CASSFRPSGRAGNEQFF. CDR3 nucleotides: TGCGCCAGCAGCTTCCGGCCTAGCGGGAGGGCCGGGAATGAGCAGTTCTTC.

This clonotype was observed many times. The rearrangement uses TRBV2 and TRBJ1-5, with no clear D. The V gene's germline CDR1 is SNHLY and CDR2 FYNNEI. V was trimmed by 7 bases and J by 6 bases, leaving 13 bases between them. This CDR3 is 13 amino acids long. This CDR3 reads CASNEQSSQPQHF. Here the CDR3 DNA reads TGTGCCAGCAACGAGCAGTCTAGTCAGCCCCAGCATTTT.

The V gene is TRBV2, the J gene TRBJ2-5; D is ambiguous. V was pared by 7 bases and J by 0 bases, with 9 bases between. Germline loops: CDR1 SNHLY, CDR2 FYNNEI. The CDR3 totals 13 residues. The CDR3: CASISAYQETQYF. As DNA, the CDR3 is TGTGCCAGCATCTCCGCGTACCAAGAGACCCAGTACTTC.

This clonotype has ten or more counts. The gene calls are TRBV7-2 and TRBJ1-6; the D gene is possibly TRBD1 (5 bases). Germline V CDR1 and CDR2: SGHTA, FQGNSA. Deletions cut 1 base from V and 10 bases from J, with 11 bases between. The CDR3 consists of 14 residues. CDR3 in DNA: TGTGCCAGCAGCTTAGTGCCAGGGTACTCACCCCTCCACTTT. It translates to CASSLVPGYSPLHF.

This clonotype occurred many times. The CDR3 spells CASSFVAGGRYEQYF. CDR3 DNA sequence: TGTGCCAGCAGTTTTGTAGCGGGAGGTCGGTACGAGCAGTACTTC. The gene calls are TRBV28 and TRBJ2-7, with TRBD2 matching over 10 bases. Germline V gene lookup returns CDR1 MDHEN and CDR2 SYDVKM. This CDR3 spans 15 amino acids. Trimming at V came to 3 bases and at J to 4 bases, leaving 6 bases not matched to a gene.

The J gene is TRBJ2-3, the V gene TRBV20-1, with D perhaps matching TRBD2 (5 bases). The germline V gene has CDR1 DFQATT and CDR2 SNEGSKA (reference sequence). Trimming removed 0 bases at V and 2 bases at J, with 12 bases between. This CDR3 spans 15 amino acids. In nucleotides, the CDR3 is TGCAGTGCTAGAGATGGCGGCGGGTACACAGATACGCAGTATTTT. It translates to CSARDGGGYTDTQYF.

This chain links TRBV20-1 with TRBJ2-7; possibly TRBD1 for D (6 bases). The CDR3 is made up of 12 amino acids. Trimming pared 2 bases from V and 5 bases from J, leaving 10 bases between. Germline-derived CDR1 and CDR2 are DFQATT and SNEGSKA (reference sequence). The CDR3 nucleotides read TGCAGTGCTAGAAGGGGGATCCACGAGCAGTACTTC. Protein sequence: CSARRGIHEQYF.

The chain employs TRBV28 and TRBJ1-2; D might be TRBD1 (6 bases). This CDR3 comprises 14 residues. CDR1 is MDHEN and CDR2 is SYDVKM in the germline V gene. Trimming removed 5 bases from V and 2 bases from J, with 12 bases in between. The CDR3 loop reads CASSIQDSNYGYTF. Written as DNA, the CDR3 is TGTGCCAGCAGTATCCAGGACAGCAACTATGGCTACACCTTC.

For the CDR3, the DNA is TGTGCCAGCAAACACCAGGGAACAAAAGAGACCCAGTACTTC. Protein sequence: CASKHQGTKETQYF. This chain links TRBV28 with TRBJ2-5, with a tentative D call TRBD1 (5 bases). CDR3 size: 14 residues. Trimming stripped 7 bases from V and 3 bases from J, with 15 bases between. The germline V gene encodes CDR1 MDHEN and CDR2 SYDVKM.

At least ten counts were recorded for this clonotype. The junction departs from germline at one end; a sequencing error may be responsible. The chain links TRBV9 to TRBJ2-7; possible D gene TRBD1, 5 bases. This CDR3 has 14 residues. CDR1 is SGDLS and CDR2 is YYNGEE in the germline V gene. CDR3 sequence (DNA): TGTGCCAGCAGCGTCTCACCCACAGGTTTGGGGATTGGCTTC. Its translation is CASSVSPTGLGIGF.

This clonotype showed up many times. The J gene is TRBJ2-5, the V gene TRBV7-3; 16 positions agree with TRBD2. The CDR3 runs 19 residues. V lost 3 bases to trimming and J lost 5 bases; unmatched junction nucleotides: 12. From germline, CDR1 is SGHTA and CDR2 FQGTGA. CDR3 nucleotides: TGTGCCAGCAGCTTGTTTGTCGGGACTAGCGGGAGGGCGGGGGAGACCCAGTACTTC. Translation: CASSLFVGTSGRAGETQYF.